The 24 T cell receptor beta chains reported below all come from one sample, sequenced in a study of T cell repertoires in cytomegalovirus infection. From the reads, TCRdb called clonotypes with MiXCR, one entry per CDR3 protein. The sample has 70,000 to 85,000 distinct CDR3 sequences, 40% seen once. Antigens of these TCRs are unknown. Specimen: CD8+ T cells from cultured PBMCs, collected from culture after CMV antigen stimulation. The receptors come from a human donor in good health (CMV status not recorded). Some clones in this sample may be carry-over from other donors' samples.

V usage is TRBV6-5 and J usage is TRBJ1-2; D is undetermined. The germline CDR1 and CDR2 sequences are MNHEY and SVGAGI. The V end lost 4 bases, the J end lost 7 bases, and 10 bases lay between the germline ends. The CDR3 sequence is 12 residues long. CDR3 amino acids: CASSSDPFGYTF. The CDR3 DNA sequence: TGTGCCAGCAGTTCCGACCCGTTTGGCTACACCTTC.

This clonotype appeared a single time. The J gene is TRBJ2-7, the V gene TRBV15; D is perhaps TRBD1 (5 bases). CDR3 length: 14 amino acids. V lost 1 base to trimming and J lost 5 bases, with 12 bases between them. CDR1 LNHNV and CDR2 YYDKDF come from the germline V gene (reference sequence). The CDR3 sequence is CATSRALGPNEQYF. DNA for the CDR3: TGTGCCACCAGCAGAGCACTGGGGCCAAACGAGCAGTACTTC.

In this sample, this clonotype turned up a few times. The chain carries TRBV6-1 and TRBJ2-1; a weak D match, TRBD2 (6 bases). This CDR3 region has 16 residues. V lost 2 bases, J lost 5 bases, and 16 bases lay in between. The germline V gene has CDR1 MNHNS and CDR2 SASEGT. CDR3 bases: TGTGCCAGCAGTGAAAACTGGGGGAGGAAAAACAATGAGCAGTTCTTC. Encoded protein: CASSENWGRKNNEQFF.

This clonotype was counted a few times. This chain connects TRBV4-1 to TRBJ2-1; TRBD1 might be the D (5 bases). V shed 5 bases and J shed 0 bases, with 11 bases lying between them. Germline CDR1 is MGHRA and CDR2 is YSYEKL. The CDR3 extends over 15 amino acids. The CDR3 DNA reads as TGCGCCAGCAGCTTCAGGGTAAGCTCCTACAATGAGCAGTTCTTC. Its protein is CASSFRVSSYNEQFF.

In its sample, this clonotype was seen a few times. The V and J genes are TRBV7-2 and TRBJ2-3, with 7 bases that match TRBD2. Germline trimming cut 5 bases from V and 6 bases from J; bases unmatched to any gene: 14. Germline lookup yields CDR1 SGHTA and CDR2 FQGNSA. The length of the CDR3 is 16 residues. DNA of the CDR3: TGTGCCAGCAGCGCCAGACTAGCTGGGCTTCCCGATACGCAGTATTTT. Translating it yields CASSARLAGLPDTQYF.

This clonotype was seen a few times. The chain is built from TRBV13 and TRBJ2-7; D gene ambiguous. The length of the CDR3 is 14 residues. V lost 0 bases and J lost 1, with 7 bases in between. Germline CDR1 PRHDT, CDR2 FYEKMQ (reference sequence). CDR3 residues: CASSLGGLSYEQYF. The CDR3 DNA reads as TGTGCCAGCAGCTTAGGGGGATTGTCCTACGAGCAGTACTTC.

This clonotype was observed a few times. The chain links TRBV6-5 to TRBJ2-5; no definite D call. The CDR3 sequence is 14 residues long. CDR1 and CDR2 from the germline V gene are MNHEY and SVGAGI. V was shortened by 2 bases and J by 5 bases, with 12 bases between the two germline ends. The CDR3 loop is CASSYGFGGETQYF. For the CDR3, the DNA is TGTGCCAGCAGTTACGGTTTTGGCGGTGAGACCCAGTACTTC.

Comments on this clonotype: One end of the junction varies from germline; a read error may be responsible. The chain uses TRBV4-1 and TRBJ1-6; weak D call: TRBD1 (6 bases). Looked up from germline, CDR1 is MGHRA and CDR2 is YSYEKL. The CDR3 is made up of 14 amino acids. The CDR3 spells CASSQTQGPAALDF. CDR3 coding DNA: TGCGCCAGCAGCCAAACACAGGGCCCCGCGGCCCTCGACTTT.

This chain links TRBV4-1 with TRBJ2-3; D is uncertain. This CDR3 region has 16 residues. V was cut by 0 bases and J by 2 bases, with 12 bases left in between. Germline loops: CDR1 MGHRA, CDR2 YSYEKL. CDR3: CASSQDGSTYTDTQYF. The CDR3, as DNA: TGCGCCAGCAGCCAAGATGGCAGCACTTACACAGATACGCAGTATTTT.

This chain joins TRBV5-8 and TRBJ2-3; no reliable D call. V was trimmed by 0 bases and J by 4 bases, leaving 6 bases between them. CDR1 is SGHTS, CDR2 YDEGEE, per germline. The CDR3 spans 13 residues. The CDR3 region has the DNA TGTGCCAGCAGCTTGGAGGGCGCAGATACGCAGTATTTT. It yields the protein CASSLEGADTQYF.

CDR3: CASSDGGSEQYF. The CDR3 DNA reads as TGTGCCAGCAGTGATGGGGGCTCCGAGCAGTACTTC. The genes are TRBV2 and TRBJ2-7; a possible D gene is TRBD1 (6 bases). The CDR3 totals 12 residues. V was pared by 3 bases and J by 6 bases, with 9 bases between. CDR1 is SNHLY and CDR2 is FYNNEI in the germline V gene.

This clonotype was observed a few times. V usage is TRBV27 and J usage is TRBJ1-5, with no clear D. Between the trimmed V and J ends, which lost 0 bases and 1 base, there was a span of 7 bases. CDR1 is MNHEY and CDR2 is SMNVEV in the germline V gene (reference sequence). The CDR3 is 15 amino acids. The DNA for the CDR3 is TGTGCCAGCAGTTTATCGGCGGGAAGCAATCAGCCCCAGCATTTT. This codes for CASSLSAGSNQPQHF.

This clonotype has a handful of counts. This chain links TRBV11-1 with TRBJ2-7; D not certain. CDR3 length: 13 amino acids. V lost 1 base, J lost 5 bases, and 9 bases lay in between. The germline gives CDR1 SGHAT, CDR2 FQDESV (reference sequence). CDR3 nucleotide sequence: TGTGCCAGCAGCTTAGAAATTTCGCACGAGCAGTACTTC. This codes for CASSLEISHEQYF.

The chain employs TRBV7-9 and TRBJ2-6; the D gene could be TRBD1 or TRBD2 (5 bases each). This CDR3 region has 17 residues. The germline gives CDR1 SEHNR, CDR2 FQNEAQ (reference sequence). With 2 bases removed from V and 2 bases from J, the gap between germline ends came to 13 bases. The CDR3 is CASSLSGRGAGANVLTF. For the CDR3, the DNA is TGTGCCAGCAGCTTATCGGGACGGGGAGCTGGGGCCAACGTCCTGACTTTC.

The rearrangement joins TRBV7-2 to TRBJ2-1; 11 positions match TRBD2. Trimming removed 2 bases from V and 4 bases from J; junction bases left unmatched: 13. The germline CDR1 and CDR2 sequences are SGHTA and FQGNSA. The CDR3 length is 19 residues. The CDR3 DNA sequence: TGTGCCAGCAGCTTAAAATCGGTTGCGACTAGCGGGGTATACAATGAGCAGTTCTTC. Protein product: CASSLKSVATSGVYNEQFF.

V gene TRBV9 combines with J gene TRBJ1-5; D possibly corresponds to TRBD1 (5 bases). Germline V CDR1 and CDR2: SGDLS, YYNGEE. Trimming left V 2 bases short and J 2 bases short, with 8 bases between. The CDR3 has 14 residues. The CDR3 DNA follows: TGTGCCAGCAGCGTGGGGGGTGGCAATCAGCCCCAGCATTTT. As protein: CASSVGGGNQPQHF. Using reference TRBV9 and TRBJ1-5 for the parts outside the CDR3, the full variable domain is DSGVTQTPKHLITATGQRVTLRCSPRSGDLSVYWYQQSLDQGLQFLIQYYNGEERAKGNILERFSAQQFPDLHSELNLSSLELGDSALYFCASSVGGGNQPQHFGDGTRLSIL.

This clonotype was seen ten or more times. The rearrangement uses TRBV7-2 and TRBJ2-7; 12 bases are a match to TRBD2. Germline V lookup: CDR1 SGHTA, CDR2 FQGNSA. Trimming cost V 5 bases and J 6 bases; bases outside gene matches: 11. The length of the CDR3 is 16 residues. The CDR3 nucleotides read TGTGCCAGCAGCGTGAGACTAGCGGGGGCCACCGGCGAGCAGTACTTC. Amino acid sequence: CASSVRLAGATGEQYF.

The table lists this clonotype with a few counts. This chain uses TRBV27 with TRBJ2-1; D is ambiguous. Trimming took 3 bases from V and 1 from J, leaving 4 bases between them. The CDR3 runs to 13 residues. Looked up from germline, CDR1 is MNHEY and CDR2 is SMNVEV (reference sequence). The DNA for the CDR3 is TGTGCCAGCAGTTTCGCGTCCTACAATGAGCAGTTCTTC. Its translation: CASSFASYNEQFF.

This rearrangement joins TRBV28 to TRBJ1-5, with 9 bases matching TRBD1. Per the germline V gene, CDR1 is MDHEN and CDR2 is SYDVKM. V lost 3 bases, J lost 2 bases, and 5 bases stayed unmatched. The CDR3 has 16 residues. For the CDR3, the DNA is TGTGCCAGCAGTTTCCAACGGACAGGGGGCAATCAGCCCCAGCATTTT. Translated, it gives CASSFQRTGGNQPQHF.

The genes are TRBV2 and TRBJ2-1; 7 bases fit TRBD2. CDR3 length: 14 amino acids. The V segment lost 6 bases and the J segment 4 bases; nucleotides outside the gene matches: 6. CDR1 is SNHLY, CDR2 FYNNEI, per germline. CDR3 protein: CASRFSGYYNEQFF. CDR3 in DNA: TGTGCCAGCAGATTTAGCGGGTATTACAATGAGCAGTTCTTC.

This clonotype was recorded a few times. The chain employs TRBV28 and TRBJ1-1; D is undetermined. CDR1 is MDHEN and CDR2 is SYDVKM in the germline V gene. Deletions cut 2 bases from V and 8 bases from J, with 6 bases between. This CDR3 comprises 11 residues. CDR3 DNA: TGTGCCAGCAGTTTAAATAGGGAAGCTTTCTTT. It codes for CASSLNREAFF.

The chain recombines TRBV12-5 with TRBJ1-2; TRBD1 aligns across 7 bases. V shed 1 base, J shed 0 bases, and the junction held 5 bases outside the gene matches. Germline V gives CDR1 LGHNT, CDR2 FRNRAP. The CDR3 consists of 16 residues. The chain's CDR3 is CASGLGQGIANYGYTF. The CDR3 bases are TGTGCTAGTGGTTTGGGACAGGGAATCGCTAACTATGGCTACACCTTC.

V is TRBV11-2 and J is TRBJ2-1; D is ambiguous. This CDR3 region has 13 residues. CDR1 and CDR2 (germline): SGHAT, FQNNGV. Between the trimmed V and J ends, which lost 0 bases and 9 bases, there was a span of 9 bases. The CDR3 DNA is TGTGCCAGCAGCTTAGACCTCCACGGTGAGCAGTTCTTC. Its translation is CASSLDLHGEQFF.

The chain links TRBV5-5 to TRBJ1-1; 11 bases match TRBD1. Germline lookup yields CDR1 SGHKS and CDR2 YYEKEE (reference sequence). V lost 4 bases to trimming and J lost 4 bases; unmatched junction nucleotides: 15. The CDR3 sequence is 18 residues long. The CDR3 coding sequence is TGTGCCAGCAGCGCGGGCGGACAGGGGGCCCAAGAGATCACTGAAGCTTTCTTT. This gives the protein CASSAGGQGAQEITEAFF.